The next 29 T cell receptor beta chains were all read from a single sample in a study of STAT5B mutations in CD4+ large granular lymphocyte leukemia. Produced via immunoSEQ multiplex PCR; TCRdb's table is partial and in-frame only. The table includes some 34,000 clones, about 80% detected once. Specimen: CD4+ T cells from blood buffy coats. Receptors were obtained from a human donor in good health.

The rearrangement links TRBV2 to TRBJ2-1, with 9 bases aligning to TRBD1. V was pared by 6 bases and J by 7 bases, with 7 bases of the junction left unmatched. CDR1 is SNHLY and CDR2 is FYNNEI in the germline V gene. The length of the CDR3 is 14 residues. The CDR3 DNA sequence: TGTGCCAGCAGGGGAGGGACAGGGAAGAATGAGCAGTTCTTC. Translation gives CASRGGTGKNEQFF. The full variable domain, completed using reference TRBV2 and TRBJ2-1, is EPEVTQTPSHQVTQMGQEVILRCVPISNHLYFYWYRQILGQKVEFLVSFYNNEISEKSEIFDDQFSVERPDGSNFTLKIRSTKLEDSAMYFCASRGGTGKNEQFFGPGTRLTVL.

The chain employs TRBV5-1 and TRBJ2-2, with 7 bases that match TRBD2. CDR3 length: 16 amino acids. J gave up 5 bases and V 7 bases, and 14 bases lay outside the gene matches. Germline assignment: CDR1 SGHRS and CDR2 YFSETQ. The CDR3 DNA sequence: TGCGCCAGCGGGAGGGGCCCACCTCTTAAAACCGGGGAGCTGTTTTTT. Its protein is CASGRGPPLKTGELFF.

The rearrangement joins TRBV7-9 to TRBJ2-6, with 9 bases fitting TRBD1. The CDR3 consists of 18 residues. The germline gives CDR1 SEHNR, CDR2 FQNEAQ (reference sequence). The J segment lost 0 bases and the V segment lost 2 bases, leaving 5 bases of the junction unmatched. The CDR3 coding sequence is TGTGCCAGCAGCTTATACAGGGGGCCTGGCTCTGGGGCCAACGTCCTGACTTTC. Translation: CASSLYRGPGSGANVLTF.

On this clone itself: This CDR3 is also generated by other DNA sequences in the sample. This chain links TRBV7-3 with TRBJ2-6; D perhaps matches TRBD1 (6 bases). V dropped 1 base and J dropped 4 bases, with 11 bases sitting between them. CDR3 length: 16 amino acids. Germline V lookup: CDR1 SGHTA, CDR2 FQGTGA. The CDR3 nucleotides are TGTGCCAGCAGCTTAAGTGCAGGGGCCGGGGCCAACGTCCTGACTTTC. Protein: CASSLSAGAGANVLTF.

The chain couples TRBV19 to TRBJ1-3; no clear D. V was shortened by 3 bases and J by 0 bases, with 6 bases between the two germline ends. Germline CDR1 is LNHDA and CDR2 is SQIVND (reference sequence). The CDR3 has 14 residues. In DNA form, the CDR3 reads TGTGCCAGTAGTATGCGTGGCTCTGGAAACACCATATATTTT. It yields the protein CASSMRGSGNTIYF.

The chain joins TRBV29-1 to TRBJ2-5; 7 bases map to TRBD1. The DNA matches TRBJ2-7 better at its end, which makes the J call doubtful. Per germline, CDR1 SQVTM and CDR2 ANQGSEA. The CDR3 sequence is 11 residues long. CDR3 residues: CSGGQSYEQYF. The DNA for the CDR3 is TGCAGCGGGGGACAGTCCTACGAGCAGTACTTC.

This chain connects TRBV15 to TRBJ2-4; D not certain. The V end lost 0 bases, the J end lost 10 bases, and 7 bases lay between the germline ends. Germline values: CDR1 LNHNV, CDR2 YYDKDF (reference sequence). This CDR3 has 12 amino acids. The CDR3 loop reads CATSRERPIQYF. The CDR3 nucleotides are TGTGCCACCAGCAGAGAAAGACCTATTCAGTACTTC.

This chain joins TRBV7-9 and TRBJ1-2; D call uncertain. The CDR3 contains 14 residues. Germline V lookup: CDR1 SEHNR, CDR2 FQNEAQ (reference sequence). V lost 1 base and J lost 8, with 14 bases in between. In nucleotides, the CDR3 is TGTGCCAGCAGCTTAGGCACGGGATCGGAGGGCTACACCTTC. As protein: CASSLGTGSEGYTF.

CDR3 amino acids: CASSIKGSGGGGNSPLHF. In nucleotides, the CDR3 is TGTGCCAGTAGTATCAAGGGCAGCGGAGGGGGGGGCAATTCACCCCTCCACTTT. The chain recombines TRBV19 with TRBJ1-6; the D gene is possibly TRBD1 (6 bases). Trimming took off 3 bases at V and 7 bases at J, with 22 bases between the two ends. The CDR3 length is 18 residues. Germline V gene lookup returns CDR1 LNHDA and CDR2 SQIVND (reference sequence).

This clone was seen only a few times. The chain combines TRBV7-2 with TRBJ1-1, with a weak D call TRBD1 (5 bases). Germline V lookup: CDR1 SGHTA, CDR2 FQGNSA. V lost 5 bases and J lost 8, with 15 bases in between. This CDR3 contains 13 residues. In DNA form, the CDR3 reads TGTGCCAGCAGCCTTGGACACCGGCTAGAAGCTTTCTTT. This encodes CASSLGHRLEAFF.

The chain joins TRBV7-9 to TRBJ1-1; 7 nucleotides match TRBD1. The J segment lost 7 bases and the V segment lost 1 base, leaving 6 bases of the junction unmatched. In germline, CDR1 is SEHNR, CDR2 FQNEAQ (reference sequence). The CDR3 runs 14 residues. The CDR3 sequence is CASSLGRTGYEAFF. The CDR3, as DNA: TGTGCCAGCAGCTTAGGAAGGACAGGATATGAAGCTTTCTTT.

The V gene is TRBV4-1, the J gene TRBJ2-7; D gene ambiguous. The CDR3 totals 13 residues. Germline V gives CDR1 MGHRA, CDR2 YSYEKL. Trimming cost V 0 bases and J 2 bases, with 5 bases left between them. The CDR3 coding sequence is TGCGCCAGCAGCCAAGATGGTCCCTACGAGCAGTACTTC. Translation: CASSQDGPYEQYF.

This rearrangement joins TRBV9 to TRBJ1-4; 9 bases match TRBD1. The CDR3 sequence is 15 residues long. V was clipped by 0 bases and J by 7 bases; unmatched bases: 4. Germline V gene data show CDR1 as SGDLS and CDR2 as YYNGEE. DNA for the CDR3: TGTGCCAGCAGCGTAGAGGGACAGGGAGGTGAAAAACTGTTTTTT. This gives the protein CASSVEGQGGEKLFF.

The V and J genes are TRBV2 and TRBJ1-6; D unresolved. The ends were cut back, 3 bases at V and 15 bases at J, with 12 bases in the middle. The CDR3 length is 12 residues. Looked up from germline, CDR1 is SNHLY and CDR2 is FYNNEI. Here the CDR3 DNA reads TGTGCCAGCAGTGACGGGGTGAAGTACCTCCACTTT. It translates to CASSDGVKYLHF.

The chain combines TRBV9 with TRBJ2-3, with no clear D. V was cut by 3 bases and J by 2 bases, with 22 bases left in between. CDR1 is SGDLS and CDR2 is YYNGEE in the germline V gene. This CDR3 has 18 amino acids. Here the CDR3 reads CASSAYLSTALFTDTQYF. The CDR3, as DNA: TGTGCCAGCAGCGCTTATCTAAGTACAGCCTTATTCACAGATACGCAGTATTTT. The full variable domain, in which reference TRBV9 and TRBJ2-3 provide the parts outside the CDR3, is DSGVTQTPKHLITATGQRVTLRCSPRSGDLSVYWYQQSLDQGLQFLIQYYNGEERAKGNILERFSAQQFPDLHSELNLSSLELGDSALYFCASSAYLSTALFTDTQYFGPGTRLTVL.

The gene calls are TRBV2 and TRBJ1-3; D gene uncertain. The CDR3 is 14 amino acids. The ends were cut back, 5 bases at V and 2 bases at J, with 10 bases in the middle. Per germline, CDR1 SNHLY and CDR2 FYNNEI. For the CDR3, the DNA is TGTGCCAGCAGTCGAGAGGGAGCTGGAAACACCATATATTTT. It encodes CASSREGAGNTIYF. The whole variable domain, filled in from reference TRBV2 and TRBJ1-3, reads EPEVTQTPSHQVTQMGQEVILRCVPISNHLYFYWYRQILGQKVEFLVSFYNNEISEKSEIFDDQFSVERPDGSNFTLKIRSTKLEDSAMYFCASSREGAGNTIYFGEGSWLTVV.

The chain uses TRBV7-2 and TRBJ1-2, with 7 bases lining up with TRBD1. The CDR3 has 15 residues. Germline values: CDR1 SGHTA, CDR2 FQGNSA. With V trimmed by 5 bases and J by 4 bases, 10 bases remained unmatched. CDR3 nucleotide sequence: TGTGCCAGCAGCCCCGGACAGGTACTTACCTATGGCTACACCTTC. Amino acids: CASSPGQVLTYGYTF.

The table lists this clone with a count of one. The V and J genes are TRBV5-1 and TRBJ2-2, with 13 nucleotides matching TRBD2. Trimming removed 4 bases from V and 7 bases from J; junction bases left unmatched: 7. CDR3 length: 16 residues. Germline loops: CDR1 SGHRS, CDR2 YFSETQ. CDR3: CASSLGLAGTGGELFF. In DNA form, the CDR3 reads TGCGCCAGCAGCCTGGGACTAGCGGGAACGGGCGGGGAGCTGTTTTTT.

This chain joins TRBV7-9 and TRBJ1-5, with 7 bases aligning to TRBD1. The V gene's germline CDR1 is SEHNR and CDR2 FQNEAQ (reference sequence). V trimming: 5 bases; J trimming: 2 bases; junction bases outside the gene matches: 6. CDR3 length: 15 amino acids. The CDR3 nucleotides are TGTGCCAGCAGCCTAGAGGGGGCTGGCAATCAGCCCCAGCATTTT. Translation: CASSLEGAGNQPQHF.

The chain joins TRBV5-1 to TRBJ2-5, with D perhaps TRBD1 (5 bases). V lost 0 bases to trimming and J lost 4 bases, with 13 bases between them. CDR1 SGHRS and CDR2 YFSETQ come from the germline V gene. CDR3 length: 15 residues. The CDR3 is CASSLDGRVGETQYF. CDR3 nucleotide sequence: TGCGCCAGCAGCTTGGATGGCAGGGTAGGAGAGACCCAGTACTTC.

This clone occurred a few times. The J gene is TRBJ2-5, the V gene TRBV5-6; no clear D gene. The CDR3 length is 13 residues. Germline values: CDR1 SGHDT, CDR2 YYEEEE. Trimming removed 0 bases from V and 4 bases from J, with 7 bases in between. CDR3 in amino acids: CASSLVTIETQYF. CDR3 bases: TGTGCCAGCAGCTTGGTGACCATAGAGACCCAGTACTTC.

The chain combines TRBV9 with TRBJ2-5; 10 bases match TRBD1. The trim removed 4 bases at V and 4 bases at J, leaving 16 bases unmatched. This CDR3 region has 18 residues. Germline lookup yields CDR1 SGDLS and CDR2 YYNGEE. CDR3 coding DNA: TGTGCCAGCAGCCCCTCAGACGGGGGGACAGGGGTTAGAGAGACCCAGTACTTC. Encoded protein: CASSPSDGGTGVRETQYF.

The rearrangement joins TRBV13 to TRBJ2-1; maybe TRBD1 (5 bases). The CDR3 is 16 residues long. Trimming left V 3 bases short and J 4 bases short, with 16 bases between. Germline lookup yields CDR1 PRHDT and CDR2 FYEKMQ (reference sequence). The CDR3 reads CASSFFVQGRYNEQFF. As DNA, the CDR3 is TGTGCCAGCAGCTTTTTTGTGCAGGGTAGGTACAATGAGCAGTTCTTC.

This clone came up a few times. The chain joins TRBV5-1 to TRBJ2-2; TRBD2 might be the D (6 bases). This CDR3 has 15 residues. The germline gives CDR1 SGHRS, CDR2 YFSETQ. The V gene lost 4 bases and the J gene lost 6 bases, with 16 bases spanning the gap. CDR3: CASSADPSVAGELFF. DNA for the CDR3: TGCGCCAGCAGCGCGGATCCTAGCGTAGCCGGGGAGCTGTTTTTT.

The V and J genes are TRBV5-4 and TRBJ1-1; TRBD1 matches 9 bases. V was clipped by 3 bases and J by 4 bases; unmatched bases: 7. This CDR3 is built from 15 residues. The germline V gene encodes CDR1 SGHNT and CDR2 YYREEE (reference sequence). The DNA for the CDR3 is TGTGCCAGCAGCTCTCTAGGACAGGGGCCCACTGAAGCTTTCTTT. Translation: CASSSLGQGPTEAFF.

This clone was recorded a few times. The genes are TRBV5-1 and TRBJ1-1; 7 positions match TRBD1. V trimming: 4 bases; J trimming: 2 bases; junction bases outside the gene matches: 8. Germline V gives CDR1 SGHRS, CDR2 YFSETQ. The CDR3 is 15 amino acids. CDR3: CASSAGTVRNTEAFF. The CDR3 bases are TGCGCCAGCAGCGCCGGGACAGTTCGAAACACTGAAGCTTTCTTT.

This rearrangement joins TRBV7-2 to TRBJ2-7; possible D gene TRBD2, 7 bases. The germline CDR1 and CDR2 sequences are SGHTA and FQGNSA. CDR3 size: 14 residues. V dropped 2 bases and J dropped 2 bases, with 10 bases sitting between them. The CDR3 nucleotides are TGTGCCAGCAGCTTAAGGGGGAGGGCCTACGAGCAGTACTTC. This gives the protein CASSLRGRAYEQYF.

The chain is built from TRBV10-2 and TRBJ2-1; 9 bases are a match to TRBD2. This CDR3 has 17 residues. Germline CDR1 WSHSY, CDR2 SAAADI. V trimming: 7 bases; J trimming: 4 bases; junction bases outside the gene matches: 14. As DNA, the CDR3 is TGCGCCAGCATGGACCCCCCGGGACTAGCAGTTTACAATGAGCAGTTCTTC. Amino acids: CASMDPPGLAVYNEQFF.

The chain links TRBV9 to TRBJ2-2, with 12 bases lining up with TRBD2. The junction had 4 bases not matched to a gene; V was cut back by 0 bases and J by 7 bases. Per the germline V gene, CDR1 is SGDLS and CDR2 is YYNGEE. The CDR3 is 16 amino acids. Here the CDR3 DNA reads TGTGCCAGCAGCGTAGTGGCTAGCGGGAGGGGCGGGGAGCTGTTTTTT. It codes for CASSVVASGRGGELFF.